This T cell receptor (beta chain) emerged from a study of T cell responses to AZD1222 COVID-19 vaccine. CDR1 and CDR2 from the germline V gene are LGHDT and YNNKEL (reference sequence). V lost 1 base and J 3 bases, leaving 7 bases between the germline ends. This CDR3 spans 15 amino acids. Libraries were prepared by immunoSEQ multiplex PCR; TCRdb keeps only in-frame clonotypes and omits some of them. The sample holds over 150,000 clones, about 87% seen once. The source of this sequence is an adult in good health. This chain links TRBV3-1 (or the pseudogene TRBV3-2) with TRBJ1-6; no clear D gene. This sample comprised peripheral blood, obtained on day 0 of AZD1222 vaccination. The CDR3 coding sequence is TGTGCCAGCAGCCAAGGACCAGGCTATAATTCACCCCTCCACTTT. Its translation is CASSQGPGYNSPLHF.